Included here is one T cell receptor beta chain sequence, with context. As yet, its antigen is unknown. V shed 2 bases, J shed 2 bases, and the junction held 9 bases outside the gene matches. This CDR3 has 16 residues. Germline CDR1 and CDR2: SGHNT and YYREEE (reference sequence). This entry is derived from a study of cytomegalovirus exposure and HLA in healthy donors. General study results and limits: Available immune exposure information was restricted to CMV serostatus only. Reported performance of the classifier showed diagnosis of cytomegalovirus status with high specificity and sensitivity. Clonal expansion was found to be greater in HLA-associated TCR beta chains than in equally common others in a later analysis.

The PCR made use of 60 Vbeta and 13 Jbeta primers. The protocol was immunoSEQ multiplex PCR, while the TCRdb copy is restricted to in-frame clones and leaves out a portion. This table lists approximately 210,000 clones. Every donor was a healthy person donating bone marrow. The sequenced sample was PBMCs. The rearrangement joins TRBV5-4 to TRBJ2-7, with 8 bases that match TRBD2. The TCR comes from a woman aged 30 to 39 in good health and CMV-seropositive. The CDR3 reads CASSFGAGGRPYEQYF. DNA for the CDR3: TGTGCCAGCAGCTTCGGAGCGGGCGGGAGGCCCTACGAGCAGTACTTC. Combining the CDR3 with reference TRBV5-4 and TRBJ2-7 gives the whole variable domain ETGVTQSPTHLIKTRGQQVTLRCSSQSGHNTVSWYQQALGQGPQFIFQYYREEENGRGNFPPRFSGLQFPNYSSELNVNALELDDSALYLCASSFGAGGRPYEQYFGPGTRLTVT.